Each of the 5 T cell receptor beta chains below was sequenced from the same sample in a study of T cells in Graves' hyperthyroidism and ophthalmopathy. It was RNA transcripts that yielded the amplified TCR beta CDR3 regions. HTBI primers were used for first-round RT-PCR of the TCR CDR3. TCRdb recomputed calls from the multiplex PCR reads with MiXCR, one row per CDR3 protein. Here the sample spans about 350,000 distinct CDR3 sequences, about a sixth being singletons. Input material: blood. These receptors originate from a woman in her thirties or forties with Graves' ophthalmopathy.

This clonotype was picked up many times. The rearrangement links TRBV27 to TRBJ2-7; D not resolved. V was pared by 4 bases and J by 2 bases, with 12 bases between. CDR1 and CDR2 (germline): MNHEY, SMNVEV (reference sequence). The CDR3 sequence is 14 residues long. The CDR3 protein is CASSSQTQPYEQYF. The CDR3, as DNA: TGTGCCAGCAGTTCACAAACACAGCCCTACGAGCAGTACTTC.

This clonotype was counted ten times or more. The chain combines TRBV5-1 with TRBJ2-7; D perhaps matches TRBD1 (5 bases). V lost 0 bases and J lost 3, with 7 bases in between. The germline V gene encodes CDR1 SGHRS and CDR2 YFSETQ. The CDR3 covers 13 residues. The CDR3 protein is CASSLGGNYEQYF. Here the CDR3 DNA reads TGCGCCAGCAGCTTGGGGGGCAACTACGAGCAGTACTTC.

The sample holds many counts of this clonotype. The rearrangement joins TRBV28 to TRBJ2-7; no reliable D call. Trimming cost V 6 bases and J 4 bases, with 13 bases left between them. The CDR3 has 13 amino acids. Germline V CDR1 and CDR2: MDHEN, SYDVKM. Here the CDR3 DNA reads TGTGCCAGCAGCCCAGGCGGTCTTTACGAGCAGTACTTC. Its translation: CASSPGGLYEQYF.

This clonotype was counted at least ten times. This chain links TRBV20-1 with TRBJ2-5, with D possibly being TRBD2 (5 bases). Germline values: CDR1 DFQATT, CDR2 SNEGSKA (reference sequence). The CDR3 contains 15 residues. Trimming stripped 0 bases from V and 4 bases from J, with 15 bases between. Written as DNA, the CDR3 is TGCAGTGCTAGAGAGGAGGTTGGGCGTTTAGAGACCCAGTACTTC. It codes for CSAREEVGRLETQYF.

There are many counts of this clonotype. The rearrangement links TRBV2 to TRBJ1-1, with D unclear. CDR3 size: 14 residues. V was cut by 3 bases and J by 0 bases, with 8 bases left in between. CDR1 SNHLY and CDR2 FYNNEI come from the germline V gene. The CDR3 spells CASSDGRVNTEAFF. The CDR3 DNA reads as TGTGCCAGCAGTGATGGCAGAGTGAACACTGAAGCTTTCTTT.